Listed below are T cell receptor beta chains from one sample, sequenced in a study of CD8+CD57+ T cells in acquired aplastic anemia. TCRdb processed the reads anew with MiXCR; each CDR3 protein has one entry. The table lists around 170,000 distinct CDR3 sequences, around 47% of them singletons. What was sequenced was sorted CD4+, CD8+, or CD8+CD57+ T cells (not recorded which) from PBMCs. The source of these receptors is a human donor with aplastic anemia. Both conserved end residues are part of each CDR3. The D gene is left open where the match is weak. Expanded clones are given a class, and other clones once, few, many or no size at all.

>TRBV25-1|.|few|TRBJ2-6
CASSEYTGMAGANVLTF
TGTGCCAGCAGTGAATATACGGGTATGGCTGGGGCCAACGTCCTGACTTTC
>TRBV5-1|TRBD1|many|TRBJ2-2
CASSSRGTGGNTGELFF
TGCGCCAGCAGCTCCAGAGGGACAGGGGGTAACACCGGGGAGCTGTTTTTT
>TRBV7-9|.|many|TRBJ2-1
CASSLSGLDEQFF
TGTGCCAGCAGCTTATCTGGGCTGGATGAGCAGTTCTTC
>TRBV19|TRBD1|.|TRBJ1-2
CASRDLGQGYGYTF
TGTGCCAGTAGGGATCTGGGACAGGGTTATGGCTACACCTTC
>TRBV2|TRBD1|.|TRBJ1-6
CASAHRGGINSPLHF
TGTGCCAGCGCCCACAGGGGTGGAATTAATTCACCCCTCCACTTT
>TRBV15|.|.|TRBJ2-5
CATSRWSEETQYF
TGTGCCACCAGCAGATGGTCGGAAGAGACCCAGTACTTC
>TRBV19|.|.|TRBJ1-1
CASRSGTANTEAFF
TGTGCCAGTAGATCCGGGACCGCGAACACTGAAGCTTTCTTT
>TRBV2|.|few|TRBJ1-2
CASSDWSQENYGYTF
TGTGCCAGCAGTGATTGGTCGCAGGAGAACTATGGCTACACCTTC
>TRBV29-1|TRBD1|.|TRBJ1-6
CSVRDRGPNSPLHF
TGCAGCGTTCGAGACAGGGGGCCTAATTCACCCCTCCACTTT
>TRBV11-2|.|.|TRBJ2-7
CASSKRPYEQYF
TGTGCCAGCAGCAAACGGCCCTACGAGCAGTACTTC
>TRBV4-2|.|many|TRBJ1-6
CASSQEPGHSYNSPLHF
TGTGCCAGCAGCCAAGAGCCGGGGCACTCCTATAATTCACCCCTCCACTTT
>TRBV19|TRBD1|.|TRBJ2-3
CASGQGADTQYF
TGTGCCAGTGGACAGGGGGCAGATACGCAGTATTTT
>TRBV2|.|.|TRBJ1-6
CASSERRGLNNSPLHF
TGTGCCAGCAGTGAGCGTAGGGGGTTAAATAATTCACCCCTCCACTTT
>TRBV12-3/TRBV12-4|.|many|TRBJ1-6
CASSLGQVSPLHF
TGTGCCAGCAGTTTAGGACAGGTTTCACCCCTCCACTTT
>TRBV11-1|TRBD1|.|TRBJ1-5
CASSLDAGQGGSNQPQHF
TGTGCCAGCAGCCTTGACGCGGGACAGGGTGGTAGCAATCAGCCCCAGCATTTT
>TRBV9|.|.|TRBJ2-1
CASNRDYNEQFF
TGTGCCAGCAATCGGGATTACAATGAGCAGTTCTTC
>TRBV9|.|.|TRBJ2-7
CASSVEAGFTYEQYF
TGTGCCAGCAGCGTAGAGGCAGGCTTTACCTACGAGCAGTACTTC
>TRBV11-3|.|few|TRBJ2-4
CASSFSGAKNIQYF
TGTGCCAGCAGCTTCTCGGGGGCCAAAAACATTCAGTACTTC
>TRBV5-6|.|many|TRBJ2-7
CASSFRASRQGTGEQYF
TGTGCCAGCAGCTTCAGGGCTTCCAGGCAGGGGACGGGAGAGCAGTACTTC
>TRBV20-1|TRBD2|.|TRBJ2-3
CSATTSGDYTQYF
TGCAGTGCTACCACTAGCGGGGACTATACGCAGTATTTT
>TRBV6-5|.|.|TRBJ1-3
CASSYGPPWSGNTIYF
TGTGCCAGCAGTTACGGGCCGCCTTGGTCTGGAAACACCATATATTTT
>TRBV9|TRBD1|.|TRBJ1-1
CASSLGQVVAEAFF
TGTGCCAGCTCACTGGGACAGGTGGTCGCTGAAGCTTTCTTT
>TRBV5-5|.|many|TRBJ1-6
CASSLVGGGGDSPLHF
TGTGCCAGCAGCTTGGTTGGGGGGGGCGGTGATTCACCCCTCCACTTT
>TRBV20-1|.|many|TRBJ1-4
CSARDRGYVLTEKLFF
TGCAGTGCTAGAGATCGGGGCTATGTCTTGACCGAAAAACTGTTTTTT
>TRBV20-1|.|many|TRBJ2-1
CSAESPQGFDNEQFF
TGCAGTGCGGAATCGCCCCAGGGGTTCGACAATGAGCAGTTCTTC
>TRBV20-1|.|.|TRBJ1-2
CSAPARTSVHNYGYTF
TGCAGTGCCCCGGCGAGAACGTCAGTGCACAACTATGGCTACACCTTC
>TRBV19|TRBD1|many|TRBJ1-4
CASSPGGLNEKLFF
TGTGCCAGTAGTCCAGGGGGTCTTAATGAAAAACTGTTTTTT
>TRBV10-3|TRBD1|.|TRBJ1-2
CAISERTGKGYTF
TGTGCCATCAGTGAGCGGACAGGGAAGGGCTACACCTTC
>TRBV20-1|TRBD1|.|TRBJ1-1
CSARARGGTVNTEAFF
TGCAGTGCTAGAGCACGAGGTGGGACAGTGAACACTGAAGCTTTCTTT
>TRBV29-1|.|.|TRBJ1-4
CSVQGPSGEKLFF
TGCAGCGTTCAAGGACCCTCGGGGGAAAAACTGTTTTTT
>TRBV10-3|.|once|TRBJ2-7
CAISEVTGSEQYF
TGTGCCATCAGTGAGGTGACAGGAAGCGAGCAGTACTTC
>TRBV19|.|few|TRBJ1-2
CASSPQVIYYGYTF
TGTGCCAGTAGTCCACAGGTCATTTACTATGGCTACACCTTC
>TRBV5-1|.|.|TRBJ2-1
CASSFGGSGTYNEQFF
TGCGCCAGCAGCTTTGGAGGGTCAGGTACCTACAATGAGCAGTTCTTC
>TRBV19|TRBD1|many|TRBJ2-2
CASSRLPGTGSTGELFF
TGTGCCAGTAGTCGGCTTCCCGGGACAGGGAGCACCGGGGAGCTGTTTTTT
>TRBV29-1|TRBD1|.|TRBJ2-7
CSVEDRLGYEQYF
TGCAGCGTTGAGGACAGGTTGGGGTACGAGCAGTACTTC
>TRBV12-3/TRBV12-4|.|medium-sized|TRBJ1-2
CASSKTGGYTF
TGTGCCAGCAGTAAGACGGGCGGCTACACCTTC
>TRBV11-3|TRBD2|few|TRBJ2-2
CASSFGSGVAGGELFF
TGTGCCAGCAGCTTTGGGTCCGGGGTAGCGGGCGGGGAGCTGTTTTTT
>TRBV20-1|.|many|TRBJ2-3
CSANGGPSTDTQYF
TGCAGTGCTAACGGGGGGCCTAGCACAGATACGCAGTATTTT
>TRBV5-1|TRBD1|.|TRBJ2-7
CASSPDRDPYEQYF
TGCGCCAGCAGCCCGGACAGGGATCCCTACGAGCAGTACTTC
>TRBV19|TRBD1|.|TRBJ2-1
CASSTAGTGKEQFF
TGTGCCAGTAGCACGGCCGGGACAGGTAAAGAGCAGTTCTTC
>TRBV5-8|.|.|TRBJ1-2
CASSLAGQNYGYTF
TGTGCCAGCAGCTTGGCGGGACAAAACTATGGCTACACCTTC
>TRBV7-9|.|.|TRBJ1-3
CASLISISGNTIYF
TGTGCCAGCCTCATTTCCATCTCTGGAAACACCATATATTTT
>TRBV7-6|.|few|TRBJ2-7
CASSLGPGAGEQYF
TGTGCCAGCAGCTTAGGGCCGGGGGCTGGCGAGCAGTACTTC
>TRBV10-3|.|.|TRBJ2-3
CAISPGTVRSTDTQYF
TGTGCCATCAGTCCAGGGACTGTCAGAAGCACAGATACGCAGTATTTT
>TRBV2|TRBD1|many|TRBJ1-3
CASSFGQGGSGNTIYF
TGTGCCAGCAGTTTCGGACAGGGGGGCTCTGGAAACACCATATATTTT
>TRBV10-3|.|many|TRBJ1-1
CAISRQENTEAFF
TGTGCCATCAGTCGACAGGAGAACACTGAAGCTTTCTTT